Each of the 13 T cell receptor beta chains below was sequenced from the same sample in a study of blood T cell repertoires in COVID-19. Sequencing used immunoSEQ multiplex PCR; TCRdb keeps in-frame clones, though not all of them. The repertoire holds 380,000 or so clones, about 90% seen once, with 1.3% in the top ten. The sample consisted of PBMCs or T cells enriched from blood (not recorded which). Every receptor here comes from a man in his thirties or forties who had recovered from COVID-19.

J is TRBJ2-2 and V is TRBV27; no clear D. The length of the CDR3 is 14 residues. V was shortened by 1 base and J by 1 base, with 4 bases between the two germline ends. The germline gives CDR1 MNHEY, CDR2 SMNVEV (reference sequence). In DNA form, the CDR3 reads TGTGCCAGCAGTTTATGGCAGAACACCGGGGAGCTGTTTTTT. This sequence encodes CASSLWQNTGELFF.

The chain employs TRBV4-3 and TRBJ2-1, with 10 bases that match TRBD2. This CDR3 is built from 18 residues. CDR1 and CDR2 from the germline V gene are LGHNA and YSLEER. With 5 bases clipped from V and 0 bases from J, the junction kept 10 bases outside the gene matches. CDR3 DNA sequence: TGCGCCAGCAGCTCATGGACTAGCGGAGTTAGCTCCTACAATGAGCAGTTCTTC. It specifies CASSSWTSGVSSYNEQFF.

This clone was recorded once. This rearrangement joins TRBV4-3 to TRBJ2-5; D is possibly TRBD2 (6 bases). Germline CDR1 reads LGHNA; CDR2 reads YSLEER. The CDR3 is made up of 14 amino acids. With 0 bases removed from V and 5 bases from J, the gap between germline ends came to 10 bases. The CDR3 reads CASSQEPGVETQYF. The CDR3 DNA sequence: TGCGCCAGCAGCCAAGAACCGGGGGTCGAGACCCAGTACTTC.

The chain joins TRBV7-9 to TRBJ1-3, with D unresolved. This CDR3 is 15 amino acids long. V shed 4 bases and J shed 0 bases, with 10 bases lying between them. The germline V gene has CDR1 SEHNR and CDR2 FQNEAQ (reference sequence). The DNA for the CDR3 is TGTGCCAGCAGCTCGCCTGGGAGCTCTGGAAACACCATATATTTT. It encodes CASSSPGSSGNTIYF.

The chain couples TRBV10-3 to TRBJ2-3; 8 bases align to TRBD2. Germline V gives CDR1 ENHRY, CDR2 SYGVKD. The CDR3 has 13 residues. After removal of 9 bases from V and 4 bases from J, the junction contained 6 bases not matched to a gene. The DNA for the CDR3 is TGTGCCATAAGAGCGGGGGAGGCAGATACGCAGTATTTT. Its protein is CAIRAGEADTQYF.

This clone is a singleton in its sample. The chain recombines TRBV16 with TRBJ1-5, with 10 bases identical to TRBD1. The CDR3 has 15 residues. V gave up 4 bases and J gave up 2 bases; unmatched junction bases: 2. The germline gives CDR1 KGHSY, CDR2 FQNENV. The CDR3 sequence: CASSRDRGGNQPQHF. In nucleotides, the CDR3 is TGTGCCAGCAGCCGGGACAGGGGTGGCAATCAGCCCCAGCATTTT.

The chain carries TRBV9 and TRBJ2-1; D is undetermined. With 0 bases removed from V and 7 bases from J, the gap between germline ends came to 8 bases. CDR1 is SGDLS, CDR2 YYNGEE, per germline. This CDR3 contains 13 residues. The CDR3 region has the DNA TGTGCCAGCAGCGTAGATTCCGGGAATGAGCAGTTCTTC. It yields the protein CASSVDSGNEQFF.

This sequence joins TRBV25-1 and TRBJ2-7; the match to TRBD1 covers 8 bases. Germline V gives CDR1 MGHDK, CDR2 SYGVNS. Trimming cost V 2 bases and J 3 bases; bases outside gene matches: 15. The CDR3 totals 18 residues. The CDR3 bases are TGTGCCAGCAGTGAAGATCTTCGGGACAGGTCGGGCGGCTACGAGCAGTACTTC. Amino acid sequence: CASSEDLRDRSGGYEQYF.

In its sample, this clone was seen once. The rearrangement links TRBV19 to TRBJ1-1; no clear D gene. From germline, CDR1 is LNHDA and CDR2 SQIVND (reference sequence). Between the trimmed V and J ends, which lost 1 base and 3 bases, there was a span of 9 bases. This CDR3 has 14 residues. CDR3 loop: CASSIATKYTEAFF. CDR3 nucleotides: TGTGCCAGTAGTATAGCCACAAAATACACTGAAGCTTTCTTT. Supplemented by reference TRBV19 and TRBJ1-1, the full variable domain reads DGGITQSPKYLFRKEGQNVTLSCEQNLNHDAMYWYRQDPGQGLRLIYYSQIVNDFQKGDIAEGYSVSREKKESFPLTVTSAQKNPTAFYLCASSIATKYTEAFFGQGTRLTVV.

The chain couples TRBV9 to TRBJ2-2, with a weak D call TRBD1 (5 bases). V lost 0 bases and J lost 4, with 10 bases in between. CDR1 and CDR2 from the germline V gene are SGDLS and YYNGEE. The CDR3 totals 15 residues. CDR3 protein: CASSVGQGGTGELFF. The DNA for the CDR3 is TGTGCCAGCAGCGTAGGCCAGGGCGGCACCGGGGAGCTGTTTTTT.

The chain has TRBV27 and TRBJ2-7; 9 bases are a match to TRBD1. The V gene end was trimmed by 0 bases and the J gene end by 3 bases; junction bases not matched to a gene: 6. Per the germline V gene, CDR1 is MNHEY and CDR2 is SMNVEV (reference sequence). The CDR3 is made up of 16 amino acids. DNA for the CDR3: TGTGCCAGCAGTTTATCCCTCCGGACAGGGGACTACGAGCAGTACTTC. This sequence encodes CASSLSLRTGDYEQYF.

The chain joins TRBV7-9 to TRBJ1-4; perhaps TRBD1 as D (5 bases). From germline, CDR1 is SEHNR and CDR2 FQNEAQ (reference sequence). The V end was cut by 4 bases, the J end by 4 bases, with 16 bases between. CDR3 length equals 16 residues. In nucleotides, the CDR3 is TGTGCCAGCAGCTCCTATGGCGGCAGGGATAATGAAAAACTGTTTTTT. Translated, it gives CASSSYGGRDNEKLFF.

J is TRBJ2-5 and V is TRBV15; perhaps TRBD1 as D (5 bases). CDR1 and CDR2 (germline): LNHNV, YYDKDF (reference sequence). The CDR3 loop spans 14 amino acids. V was clipped by 1 base and J by 3 bases, with 9 bases between them. CDR3: CATSRVIREETQYF. The CDR3, as DNA: TGTGCCACCAGCAGAGTGATCAGGGAAGAGACCCAGTACTTC.